Listed below are T cell receptor beta chains from one sample, sequenced in a study of cytomegalovirus exposure and HLA in healthy donors. Assay used: immunoSEQ multiplex PCR; TCRdb lists only in-frame clones, some missing. The profile shows some 77,000 clones, less than 80% of them singletons. Sequencing was performed on PBMCs. The origin of the receptors is a man aged 25-40 years in good health and CMV-seronegative. The conserved cysteine and the conserved F or W are not part of the CDR3 here. The D gene is left open where the match is weak.

J	D	V	CDR3
TRBJ1-3	NA	TRBV19	ASRPEGGAGNTIY
TRBJ2-1	NA	TRBV14	ASSQAGVWDEQF
TRBJ2-7	NA	TRBV10-1	ASSDTYEQY
TRBJ1-2	TRBD1	TRBV19	ASSIGDRGHGYT
TRBJ1-2	NA	TRBV9	ASSVTPLRGDYGYT
TRBJ2-7	NA	TRBV7-6	ASSSQAPEQY
TRBJ2-7	TRBD2	TRBV7-6	ASSPRGREYEQY
TRBJ2-1	TRBD2	TRBV5-6	ASSAGLAGGSIYNEQF
TRBJ2-4	NA	TRBV27	ASSLRQVGGIQY
TRBJ1-4	NA	TRBV6-5	ASSHVDEKLF
TRBJ1-2	NA	TRBV28	ASSSGVYGYT
TRBJ1-3	NA	TRBV4-2	ASSLPGRGRSSGNTIY
TRBJ1-5	TRBD1	TRBV29-1	SVKAGGGNQPQH
TRBJ1-1	NA	TRBV10-2	ASSPSLQAAEAF
TRBJ1-1	TRBD1	TRBV27	ATSPGQANTEAF
TRBJ2-2	TRBD2	TRBV7-6	ASSLTSGEDGGELF
TRBJ2-5	TRBD2	TRBV19	ASSTRTSGGRRQTQY
TRBJ1-2	NA	TRBV28	ASSLGQLIGGYT
TRBJ2-5	TRBD1	TRBV5-1	ASSAGQGLLEQY
TRBJ2-5	NA	TRBV2	ASSAQETQY
TRBJ2-1	NA	TRBV11-2	ASSSPVGGRWEQF
TRBJ1-2	NA	TRBV28	ASNIRPGETGYT
TRBJ2-5	TRBD1	TRBV7-2	ASSNDRGETQY
TRBJ1-4	NA	TRBV30	AWSVLPGPSEKLF